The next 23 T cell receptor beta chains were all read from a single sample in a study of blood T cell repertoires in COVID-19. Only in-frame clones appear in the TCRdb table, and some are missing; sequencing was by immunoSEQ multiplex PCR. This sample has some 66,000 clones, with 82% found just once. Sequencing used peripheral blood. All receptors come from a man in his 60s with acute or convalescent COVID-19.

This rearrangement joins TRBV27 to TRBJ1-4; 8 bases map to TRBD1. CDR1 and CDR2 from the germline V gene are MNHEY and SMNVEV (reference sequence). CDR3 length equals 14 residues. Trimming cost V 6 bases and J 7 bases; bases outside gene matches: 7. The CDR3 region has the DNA TGTGCCAGCAGACAACAGGGGGGGGGTGAAAAACTGTTTTTT. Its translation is CASRQQGGGEKLFF.

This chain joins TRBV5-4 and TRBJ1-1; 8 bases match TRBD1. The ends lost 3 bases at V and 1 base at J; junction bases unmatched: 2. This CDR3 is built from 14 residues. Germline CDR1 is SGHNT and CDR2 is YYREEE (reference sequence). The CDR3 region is CASSSGQGNTEAFF. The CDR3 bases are TGTGCCAGCAGCTCCGGACAGGGGAACACTGAAGCTTTCTTT.

As DNA, the CDR3 is TGTGCCAGCAGCGTATCGGCGGCAGGGGGGATTAACTCTGGAAACACCATATATTTT. Amino acid sequence: CASSVSAAGGINSGNTIYF. This rearrangement joins TRBV9 to TRBJ1-3; 7 bases fit TRBD1. V was clipped by 1 base and J by 0 bases; unmatched bases: 13. This CDR3 region has 19 residues. Germline CDR1 SGDLS, CDR2 YYNGEE. Complete variable domain (other parts from reference TRBV9 and TRBJ1-3): DSGVTQTPKHLITATGQRVTLRCSPRSGDLSVYWYQQSLDQGLQFLIQYYNGEERAKGNILERFSAQQFPDLHSELNLSSLELGDSALYFCASSVSAAGGINSGNTIYFGEGSWLTVV.

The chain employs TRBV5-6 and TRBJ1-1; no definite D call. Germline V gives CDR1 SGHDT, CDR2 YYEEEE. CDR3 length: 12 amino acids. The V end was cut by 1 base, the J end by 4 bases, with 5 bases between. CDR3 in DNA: TGTGCCAGCAGCTTGCGGGGCACTGAAGCTTTCTTT. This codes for CASSLRGTEAFF.

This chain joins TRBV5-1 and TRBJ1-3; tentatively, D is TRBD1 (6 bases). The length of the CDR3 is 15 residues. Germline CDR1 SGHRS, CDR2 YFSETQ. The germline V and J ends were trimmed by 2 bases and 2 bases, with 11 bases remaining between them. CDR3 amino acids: CASSFSGDPGNTIYF. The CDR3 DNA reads TGCGCCAGCAGCTTTTCAGGGGACCCTGGAAACACCATATATTTT. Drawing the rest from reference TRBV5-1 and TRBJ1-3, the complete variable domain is KAGVTQTPRYLIKTRGQQVTLSCSPISGHRSVSWYQQTPGQGLQFLFEYFSETQRNKGNFPGRFSGRQFSNSRSEMNVSTLELGDSALYLCASSFSGDPGNTIYFGEGSWLTVV.

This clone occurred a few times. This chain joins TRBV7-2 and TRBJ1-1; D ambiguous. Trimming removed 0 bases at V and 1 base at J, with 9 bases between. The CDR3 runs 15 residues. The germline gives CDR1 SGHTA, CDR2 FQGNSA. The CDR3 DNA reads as TGTGCCAGCAGCTTAGCTCGGTACGGGAACACTGAAGCTTTCTTT. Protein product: CASSLARYGNTEAFF.

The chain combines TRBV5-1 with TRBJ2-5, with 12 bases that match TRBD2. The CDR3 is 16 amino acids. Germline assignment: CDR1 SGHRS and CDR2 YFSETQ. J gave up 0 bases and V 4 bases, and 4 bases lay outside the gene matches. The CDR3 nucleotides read TGCGCCAGCAGCGCAGGACTAGCGGGATACCAAGAGACCCAGTACTTC. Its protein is CASSAGLAGYQETQYF.

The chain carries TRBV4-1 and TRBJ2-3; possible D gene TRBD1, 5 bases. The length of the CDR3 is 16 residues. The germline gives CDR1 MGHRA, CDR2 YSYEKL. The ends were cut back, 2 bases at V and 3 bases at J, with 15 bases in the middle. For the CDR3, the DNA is TGCGCCAGCAGCCAAAGGTCAAGGGGTACGACAGATACGCAGTATTTT. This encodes CASSQRSRGTTDTQYF.

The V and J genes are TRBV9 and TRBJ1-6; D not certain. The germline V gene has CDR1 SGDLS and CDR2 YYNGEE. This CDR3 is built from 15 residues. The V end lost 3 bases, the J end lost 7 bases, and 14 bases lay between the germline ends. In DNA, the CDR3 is TGTGCCAGCAGCGCGGAGGGCTGGAGGAATTCACCCCTCCACTTT. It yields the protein CASSAEGWRNSPLHF.

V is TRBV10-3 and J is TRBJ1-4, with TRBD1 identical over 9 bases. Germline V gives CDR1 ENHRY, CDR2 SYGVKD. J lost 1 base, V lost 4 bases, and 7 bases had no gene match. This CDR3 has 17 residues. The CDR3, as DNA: TGTGCCATCAGTGCTAACACAGGGGGCTTAACTAATGAAAAACTGTTTTTT. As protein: CAISANTGGLTNEKLFF.

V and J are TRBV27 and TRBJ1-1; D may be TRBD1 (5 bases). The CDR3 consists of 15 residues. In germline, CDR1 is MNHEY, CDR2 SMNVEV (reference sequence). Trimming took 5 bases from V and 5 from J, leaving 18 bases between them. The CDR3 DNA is TGTGCCAGCAGTCTCCGGCGGGGTTCAGGGACTGAAGCTTTCTTT. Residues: CASSLRRGSGTEAFF.

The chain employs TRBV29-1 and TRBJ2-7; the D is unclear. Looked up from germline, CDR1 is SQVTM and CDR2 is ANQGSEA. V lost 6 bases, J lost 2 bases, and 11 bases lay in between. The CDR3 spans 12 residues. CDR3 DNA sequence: TGCAGCGTCTTAGTGCCTCCCTACGAGCAGTACTTC. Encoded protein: CSVLVPPYEQYF.

DNA for the CDR3: TGTGCCAGCAGCTCCGAGACAGGGCTGTACGGCTACACCTTC. It specifies CASSSETGLYGYTF. V usage is TRBV7-2 and J usage is TRBJ1-2; 7 bases map to TRBD1. The CDR3 runs 14 residues. Trimming removed 4 bases from V and 8 bases from J; junction bases left unmatched: 10. Germline values: CDR1 SGHTA, CDR2 FQGNSA.

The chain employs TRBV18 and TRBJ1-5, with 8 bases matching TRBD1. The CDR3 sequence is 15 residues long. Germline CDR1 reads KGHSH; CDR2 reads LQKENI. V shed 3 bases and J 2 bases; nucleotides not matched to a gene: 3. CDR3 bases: TGTGCCAGCTCACCCGACAGGGGACGCAATCAGCCCCAGCATTTT. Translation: CASSPDRGRNQPQHF.

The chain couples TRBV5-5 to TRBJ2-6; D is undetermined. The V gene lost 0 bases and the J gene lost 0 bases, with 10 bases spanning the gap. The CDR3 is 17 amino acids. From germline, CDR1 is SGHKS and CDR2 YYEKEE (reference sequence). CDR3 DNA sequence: TGTGCCAGCAGCTTGGCCTCTTTGAGCTCTGGGGCCAACGTCCTGACTTTC. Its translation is CASSLASLSSGANVLTF.

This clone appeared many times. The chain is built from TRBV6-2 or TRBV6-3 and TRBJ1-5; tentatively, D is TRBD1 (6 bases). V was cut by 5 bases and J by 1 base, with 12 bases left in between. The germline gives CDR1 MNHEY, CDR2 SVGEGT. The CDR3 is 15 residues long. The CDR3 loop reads CASSPSGTSNQPQHF. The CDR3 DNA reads TGTGCCAGCAGTCCCTCCGGGACAAGCAATCAGCCCCAGCATTTT.

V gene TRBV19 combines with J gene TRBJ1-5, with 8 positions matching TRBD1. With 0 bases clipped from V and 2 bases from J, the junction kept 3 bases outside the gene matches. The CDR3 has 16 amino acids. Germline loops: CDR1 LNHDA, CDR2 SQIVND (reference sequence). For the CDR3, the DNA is TGTGCCAGTAGTATAGATGACAGGGGTGGCAATCAGCCCCAGCATTTT. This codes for CASSIDDRGGNQPQHF.

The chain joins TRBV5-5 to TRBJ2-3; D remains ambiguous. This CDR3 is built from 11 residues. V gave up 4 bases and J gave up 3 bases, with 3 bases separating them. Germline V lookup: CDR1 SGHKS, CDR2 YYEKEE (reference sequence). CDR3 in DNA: TGTGCCAGCAGCCTAACAGATACGCAGTATTTT. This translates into CASSLTDTQYF.

CDR3 bases: TGTGCCAGCAGCTTAGCCCCGGTTCTAGCGGGGGGCCAGCAAGAGACCCAGTACTTC. It yields the protein CASSLAPVLAGGQQETQYF. This chain uses TRBV11-3 with TRBJ2-5; 11 nucleotides match TRBD2. The CDR3 is 19 residues long. V shed 1 base and J 2 bases; nucleotides not matched to a gene: 12. CDR1 SGHNT and CDR2 YENEEA come from the germline V gene. The complete variable domain, with remaining parts taken from reference TRBV11-3 and TRBJ2-5, reads EAGVVQSPRYKIIEKKQPVAFWCNPISGHNTLYWYLQNLGQGPELLIRYENEEAVDDSQLPKDRFSAERLKGVDSTLKIQPAELGDSAVYLCASSLAPVLAGGQQETQYFGPGTRLLVL.

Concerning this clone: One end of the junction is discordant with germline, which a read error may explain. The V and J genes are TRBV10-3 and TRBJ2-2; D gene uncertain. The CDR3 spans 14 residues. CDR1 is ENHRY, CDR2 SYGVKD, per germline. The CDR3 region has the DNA TGTGCCATCACTGAGACACAAAACACCGGGGAGCTGTTTTTT. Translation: CAITETQNTGELFF.

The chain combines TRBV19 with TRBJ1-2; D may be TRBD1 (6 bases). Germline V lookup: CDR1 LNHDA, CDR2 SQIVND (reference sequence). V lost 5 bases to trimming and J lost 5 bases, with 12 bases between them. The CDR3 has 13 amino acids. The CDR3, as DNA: TGTGCCAGTAGTGTCACAGGGCCGTATGGCTACACCTTC. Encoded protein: CASSVTGPYGYTF.

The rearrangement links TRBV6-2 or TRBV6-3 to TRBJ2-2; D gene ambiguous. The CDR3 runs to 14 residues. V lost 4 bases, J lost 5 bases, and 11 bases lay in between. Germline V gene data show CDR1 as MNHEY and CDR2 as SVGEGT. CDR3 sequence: CASSSLGDTGELFF. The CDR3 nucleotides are TGTGCCAGCAGTTCCTTAGGAGATACCGGGGAGCTGTTTTTT.

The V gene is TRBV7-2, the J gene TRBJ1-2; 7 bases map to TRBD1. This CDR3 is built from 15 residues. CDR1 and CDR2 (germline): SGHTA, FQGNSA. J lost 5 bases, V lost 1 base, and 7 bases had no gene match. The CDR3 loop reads CASSLETGFEYGYTF. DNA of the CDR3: TGTGCCAGCAGCTTAGAGACAGGGTTTGAGTATGGCTACACCTTC.